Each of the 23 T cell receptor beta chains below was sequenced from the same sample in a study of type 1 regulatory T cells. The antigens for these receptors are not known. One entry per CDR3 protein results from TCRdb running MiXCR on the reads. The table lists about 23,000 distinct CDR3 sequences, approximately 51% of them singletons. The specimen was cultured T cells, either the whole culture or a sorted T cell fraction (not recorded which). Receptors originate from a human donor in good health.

CDR3 region: CASSYGQGAYSPLHF. The DNA of the CDR3 is TGTGCCAGCAGTTACGGTCAGGGGGCATATTCACCCCTCCACTTT. The genes are TRBV6-6 and TRBJ1-6; 8 bases line up with TRBD1. V was pared by 2 bases and J by 8 bases, with 5 bases of the junction left unmatched. The CDR3 extends over 15 amino acids. CDR1 and CDR2 from the germline V gene are MNHNY and SVGAGI (reference sequence).

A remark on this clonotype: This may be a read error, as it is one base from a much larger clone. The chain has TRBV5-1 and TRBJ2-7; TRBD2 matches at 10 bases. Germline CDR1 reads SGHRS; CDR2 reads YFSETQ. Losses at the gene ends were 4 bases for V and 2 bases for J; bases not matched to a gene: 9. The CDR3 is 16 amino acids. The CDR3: CASSPSPAGGPYEQYF. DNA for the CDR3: TGCGCCAGCAGCCCCAGTCCAGCGGGGGGGCCCTACGAGCAGTACTTC.

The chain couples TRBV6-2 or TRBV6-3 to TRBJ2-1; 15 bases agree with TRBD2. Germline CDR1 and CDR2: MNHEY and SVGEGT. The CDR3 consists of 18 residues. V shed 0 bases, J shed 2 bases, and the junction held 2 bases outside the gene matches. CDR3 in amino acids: CASSYSRTSGGAYNEQFF. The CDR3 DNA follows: TGTGCCAGCAGTTACTCACGGACTAGCGGGGGGGCCTACAATGAGCAGTTCTTC.

CDR3 region: CSARVQGYGYTF. The CDR3 DNA reads TGCAGTGCTAGGGTGCAGGGATATGGCTACACCTTC. The chain combines TRBV20-1 with TRBJ1-2; tentative D call: TRBD1 (5 bases). Germline V CDR1 and CDR2: DFQATT, SNEGSKA (reference sequence). Trimming pared 3 bases from V and 5 bases from J, leaving 10 bases between. This CDR3 is 12 amino acids long.

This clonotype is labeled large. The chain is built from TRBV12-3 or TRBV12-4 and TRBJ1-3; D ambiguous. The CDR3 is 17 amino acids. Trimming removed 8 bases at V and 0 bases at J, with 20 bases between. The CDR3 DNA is TGTGCCAGCGGCCAGAGTGGACGGACCGCCTCTGGAAACACCATATATTTT. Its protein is CASGQSGRTASGNTIYF.

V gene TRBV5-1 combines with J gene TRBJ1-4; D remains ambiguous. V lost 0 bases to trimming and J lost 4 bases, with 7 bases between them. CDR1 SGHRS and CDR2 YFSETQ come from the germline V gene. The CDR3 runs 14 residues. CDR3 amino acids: CASSLDGFNEKLFF. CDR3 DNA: TGCGCCAGCAGCTTGGACGGTTTTAATGAAAAACTGTTTTTT.

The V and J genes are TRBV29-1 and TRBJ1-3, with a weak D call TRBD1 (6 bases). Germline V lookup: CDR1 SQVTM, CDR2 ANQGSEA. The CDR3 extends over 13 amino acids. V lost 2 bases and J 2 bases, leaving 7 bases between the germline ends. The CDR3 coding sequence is TGCAGCGTTGAAAGGACAGCTGGAAACACCATATATTTT. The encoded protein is CSVERTAGNTIYF.

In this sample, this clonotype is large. CDR3 protein: CASSYLRVRPELFF. CDR3 nucleotides: TGTGCCAGCAGTTACCTTCGGGTGCGACCGGAGCTGTTTTTT. The V gene is TRBV6-2 or TRBV6-3, the J gene TRBJ2-2; no definite D call. Germline loops: CDR1 MNHEY, CDR2 SVGEGT. The CDR3 consists of 14 residues. Between the trimmed V and J ends, which lost 2 bases and 10 bases, there was a span of 14 bases.

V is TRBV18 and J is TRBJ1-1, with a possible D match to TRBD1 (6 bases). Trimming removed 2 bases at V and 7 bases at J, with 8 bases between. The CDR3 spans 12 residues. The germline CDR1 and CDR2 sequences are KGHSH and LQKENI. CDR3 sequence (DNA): TGTGCCAGCTCACCAGCACAGGGTGAAGCTTTCTTT. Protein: CASSPAQGEAFF.

The CDR3 nucleotides are TGCGCCAGCAGCCAAGCTAGGTTTCCCAACGAGCAGTACTTC. Amino acid sequence: CASSQARFPNEQYF. The rearrangement links TRBV4-1 to TRBJ2-7; no clear D gene. Trimming left V 1 base short and J 5 bases short, with 12 bases between. Germline assignment: CDR1 MGHRA and CDR2 YSYEKL. The CDR3 spans 14 residues.

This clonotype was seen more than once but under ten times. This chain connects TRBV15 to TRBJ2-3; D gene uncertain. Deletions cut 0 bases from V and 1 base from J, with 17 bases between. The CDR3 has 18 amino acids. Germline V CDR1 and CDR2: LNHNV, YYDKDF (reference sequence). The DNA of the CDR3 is TGTGCCACCAGCAGAGATCCGCCCGGGCGGCCAGGCACAGATACGCAGTATTTT. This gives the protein CATSRDPPGRPGTDTQYF.

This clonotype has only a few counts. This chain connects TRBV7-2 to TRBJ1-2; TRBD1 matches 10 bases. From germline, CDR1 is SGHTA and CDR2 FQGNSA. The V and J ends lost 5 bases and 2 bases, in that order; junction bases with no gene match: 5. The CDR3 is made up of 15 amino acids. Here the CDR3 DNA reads TGTGCCAGCAGCCGCCGGACAGGGGGGAACTATGGCTACACCTTC. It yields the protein CASSRRTGGNYGYTF.

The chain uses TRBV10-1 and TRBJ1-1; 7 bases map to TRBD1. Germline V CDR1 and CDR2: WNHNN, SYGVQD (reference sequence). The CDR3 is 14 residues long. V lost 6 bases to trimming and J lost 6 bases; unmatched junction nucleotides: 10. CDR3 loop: CASSATPQGAEAFF. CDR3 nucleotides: TGCGCCAGCAGCGCAACTCCCCAGGGGGCTGAAGCTTTCTTT.

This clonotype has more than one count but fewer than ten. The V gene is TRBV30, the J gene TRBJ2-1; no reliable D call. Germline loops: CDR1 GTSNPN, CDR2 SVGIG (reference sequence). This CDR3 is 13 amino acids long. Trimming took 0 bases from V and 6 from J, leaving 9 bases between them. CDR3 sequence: CAWSVLQFNEQFF. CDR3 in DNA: TGTGCCTGGAGTGTACTGCAGTTCAATGAGCAGTTCTTC.

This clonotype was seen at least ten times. In DNA, the CDR3 is TGTGCCAGCAGCGTAGGGGGTTCTGGGGCCAACGTCCTGACTTTC. It encodes CASSVGGSGANVLTF. The chain has TRBV7-3 and TRBJ2-6; possible D gene TRBD1, 6 bases. CDR1 and CDR2 (germline): SGHTA, FQGTGA. Trimming removed 5 bases from V and 1 base from J, with 9 bases in between. CDR3 length equals 15 residues.

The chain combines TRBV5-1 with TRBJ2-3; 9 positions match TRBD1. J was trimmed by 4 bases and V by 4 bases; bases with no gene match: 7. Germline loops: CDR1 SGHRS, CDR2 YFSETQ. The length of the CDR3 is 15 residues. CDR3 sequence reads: CASSRGDRDADTQYF. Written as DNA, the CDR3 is TGCGCCAGCAGCCGAGGGGACAGGGACGCAGATACGCAGTATTTT.

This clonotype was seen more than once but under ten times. DNA for the CDR3: TGTGCCAGCAGTGAAGTTAGCGGGGGGGCTACGCAGTATTTT. Protein sequence: CASSEVSGGATQYF. The gene calls are TRBV2 and TRBJ2-3; 11 bases line up with TRBD2. V lost 1 base to trimming and J lost 8 bases; unmatched junction nucleotides: 2. CDR1 is SNHLY and CDR2 is FYNNEI in the germline V gene. The length of the CDR3 is 14 residues.

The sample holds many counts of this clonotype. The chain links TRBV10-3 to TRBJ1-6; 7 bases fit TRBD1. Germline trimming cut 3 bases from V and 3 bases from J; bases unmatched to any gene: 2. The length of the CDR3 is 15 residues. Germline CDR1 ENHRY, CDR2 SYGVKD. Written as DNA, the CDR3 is TGTGCCATCAGTGACCGGGACAGCTATAATTCACCCCTCCACTTT. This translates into CAISDRDSYNSPLHF.

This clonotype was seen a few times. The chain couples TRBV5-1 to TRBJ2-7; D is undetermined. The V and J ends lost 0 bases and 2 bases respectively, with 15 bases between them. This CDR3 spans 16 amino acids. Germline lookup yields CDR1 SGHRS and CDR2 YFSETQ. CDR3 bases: TGCGCCAGCAGCTTGGCCGGTCTCGTACCGGCCTACGAGCAGTACTTC. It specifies CASSLAGLVPAYEQYF.

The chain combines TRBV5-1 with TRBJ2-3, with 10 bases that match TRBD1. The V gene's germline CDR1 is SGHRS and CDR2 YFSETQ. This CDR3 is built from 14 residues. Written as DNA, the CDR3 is TGCGCAGTATCGGGACAGGGGCCCACAGATACGCAGTATTTT. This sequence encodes CAVSGQGPTDTQYF.

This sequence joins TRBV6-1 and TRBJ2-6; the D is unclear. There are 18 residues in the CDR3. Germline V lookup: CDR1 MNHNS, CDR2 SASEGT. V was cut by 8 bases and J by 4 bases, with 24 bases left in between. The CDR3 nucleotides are TGTGCCAGCGGGCGTAGAGGACGTCTGAACTCCGGGGCCAACGTCCTGACTTTC. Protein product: CASGRRGRLNSGANVLTF.

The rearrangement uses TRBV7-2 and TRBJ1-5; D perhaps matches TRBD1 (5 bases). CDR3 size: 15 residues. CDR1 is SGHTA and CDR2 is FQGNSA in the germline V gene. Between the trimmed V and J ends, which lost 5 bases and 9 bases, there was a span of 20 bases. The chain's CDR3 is CASSPRLGTDRPQHF. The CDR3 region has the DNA TGTGCCAGCAGCCCCCGGCTGGGGACTGATCGGCCCCAGCATTTT.

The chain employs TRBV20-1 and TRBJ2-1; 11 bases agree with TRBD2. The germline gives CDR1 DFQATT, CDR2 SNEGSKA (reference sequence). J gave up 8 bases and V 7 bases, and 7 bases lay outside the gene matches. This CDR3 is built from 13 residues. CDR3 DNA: TGCAGTGTCCCGGGACTAGCGGTCCATGAGCAGTTCTTC. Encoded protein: CSVPGLAVHEQFF.